The rows below give T cell receptor beta chains drawn from one sample of a study of cytomegalovirus exposure and HLA in healthy donors. Clones were sequenced by immunoSEQ multiplex PCR, and TCRdb holds only the in-frame ones, with some missing. Among some 130,000 clones, 94% were seen once, and the ten largest hold less than 2%. The sample taken for sequencing was PBMCs. The origin of the receptors is a man aged 18 to 29 in good health and CMV-seropositive. CDR3s include the opening cysteine and the closing phenylalanine or tryptophan. The D gene is left open where the match is weak. Clone sizes are given selectively: once, few, many, or a class where the clone is expanded.

j_call v_call clone_size d_call cdr3_nt cdr3_aa
TRBJ2-7 TRBV6-4 NA TRBD2 TGTGCCAGCAGTGACTCCCAATCCCCTAGCGGGATCTACGAGCAGTACTTC CASSDSQSPSGIYEQYF
TRBJ1-5 TRBV6-6 NA NA TGTGCCAGCAGTTACTCGGCAGCCAGGGATCAGCCCCAGCATTTT CASSYSAARDQPQHF
TRBJ1-1 TRBV28 NA NA TGTGCCAGCAGTTTGACCAGGGGCGGTGAAGCTTTCTTT CASSLTRGGEAFF
TRBJ1-2 TRBV27 NA TRBD1 TGTGCCAGCAGTCCACAGGGGGTCGCGGGGTATGGCTACACCTTC CASSPQGVAGYGYTF
TRBJ2-3 TRBV5-4 once TRBD2 TGTGCCAGCAGCTTGCCCCCTAGCGGGAGGGTCTCAGATACGCAGTATTTT CASSLPPSGRVSDTQYF
TRBJ1-2 TRBV30 once NA TGTGCCTGGAGTGTACTCGGGACTACCAATGGCTACACCTTC CAWSVLGTTNGYTF
TRBJ2-7 TRBV5-1 once NA TGCGCCAGCAGCTTGGCAGGTGTGTCATACACCTACGAGCAGTACTTC CASSLAGVSYTYEQYF
TRBJ1-3 TRBV6-5 NA NA TGTGCCACCGGGAGGGGAGGAAACACCATATATTTT CATGRGGNTIYF
TRBJ1-1 TRBV7-6 NA NA TGTGCCAGCAGCCCAGGGTTGGTGGACACTGAAGCTTTCTTT CASSPGLVDTEAFF
TRBJ2-7 TRBV6-6 NA TRBD2 TGTGCCAGCAGGAGAGCGGGAGTTAGCACCTACGAGCAGTACTTC CASRRAGVSTYEQYF
TRBJ2-1 TRBV13 NA TRBD2 TGTGCCAGCAGCCGTAGCGGGAGGGGGGACAATGAGCAGTTCTTC CASSRSGRGDNEQFF